This record covers a single TCR beta chain. What it binds is not known. The data derive from a study of cytomegalovirus exposure and HLA in healthy donors. Regarding the study as a whole: A later analysis found TCR association rates differed by HLA locus, highest for DRB1 and lowest for HLA-C. In a later analysis, productive TCRs from donors in an Asian-associated ancestry cluster reportedly carried fewer N-insertions than the cohort mean. The authors considered a cluster of highly shared sequence variants likely to be a sequencing artifact.

PCR employed 60 Vbeta and 13 Jbeta primers. The assay was immunoSEQ multiplex PCR, and TCRdb's table has in-frame clones only and misses some. The sample consists of around 170,000 clones, around 86% of them appearing once. The length of the CDR3 is 13 residues. After removal of 4 bases from V and 3 bases from J, the junction contained 4 bases not matched to a gene. Germline CDR1 is SGHRS and CDR2 is YFSETQ. The chain combines TRBV5-1 with TRBJ2-7, with 7 bases identical to TRBD1. This clonotype originated in a woman aged 18 to 35 in good health and CMV-seronegative. The sequenced sample consisted of PBMCs. CDR3 in DNA: TGCGCCAGCAGCACGCAGGGGGACTACGAGCAGTACTTC. Translated: CASSTQGDYEQYF.